This paragraph covers one T cell receptor beta chain sequence. The antigen is unknown. Quantitative 5'-RACE with molecular barcodes produced the TCR beta libraries. MiXCR, run by TCRdb on the 5' RACE reads, gives a single entry per CDR3 protein. The sample has 750,000 to 850,000 distinct CDR3 sequences; over 9.5% are singletons. This CDR3 contains 15 residues. Trimming pared 7 bases from V and 1 base from J, leaving 18 bases between. Germline CDR1 is SGHRS and CDR2 is YFSETQ. The sample belongs to a study of CD8 T cells in ankylosing spondylitis. Study conclusions and caveats: In ankylosing spondylitis blood, a motif of several highly homologous TCR beta variants appeared characteristic. Clones linked to disease were reported to show significant enrichment in matched ankylosing spondylitis synovial fluid. Researchers report that disease-linked clones proved CD8+ and relatively rare in peripheral blood.

This receptor was taken from a male donor with ankylosing spondylitis. Material: blood, either unsorted or a sorted T cell fraction (not recorded which). This chain joins TRBV5-1 and TRBJ2-7; D possibly uses TRBD1 or TRBD2 (5 bases each). In DNA form, the CDR3 reads TGCGCCAGCTACTTGAGGGGAGCGAGGTCCTACGAGCAGTACTTC. Protein: CASYLRGARSYEQYF.